Shown below are 17 T cell receptor beta chains from a single sample sequenced in a study of blood T cell repertoires in COVID-19. Clones were read by immunoSEQ multiplex PCR, and TCRdb kept only the in-frame ones, dropping some. The table includes about 160,000 clones, about 85% detected once. Sequencing was carried out using peripheral blood. These TCRs come from a man aged 70 or older who had recovered from COVID-19.

The V and J genes are TRBV5-1 and TRBJ2-3, with D hard to call. The CDR3 contains 16 residues. Germline V gene data show CDR1 as SGHRS and CDR2 as YFSETQ. Trimming shortened V by 0 bases and J by 5 bases, and 16 bases separated the two germline ends. CDR3 bases: TGCGCCAGCAGCTTGGGGTCCGCCCAGTCAGGAGATACGCAGTATTTT. Residues: CASSLGSAQSGDTQYF.

CDR3 nucleotides: TGTGCCAGCAGTTCCCCCGGGCGGGAGGGCGGAAACATTCAGTACTTC. This translates into CASSSPGREGGNIQYF. This chain connects TRBV28 to TRBJ2-4, with TRBD2 identical over 9 bases. The length of the CDR3 is 16 residues. With 4 bases clipped from V and 6 bases from J, the junction kept 10 bases outside the gene matches. Germline-derived CDR1 and CDR2 are MDHEN and SYDVKM. Filled out from reference TRBV28 and TRBJ2-4, the complete variable domain reads DVKVTQSSRYLVKRTGEKVFLECVQDMDHENMFWYRQDPGLGLRLIYFSYDVKMKEKGDIPEGYSVSREKKERFSLILESASTNQTSMYLCASSSPGREGGNIQYFGAGTRLSVL.

The chain's CDR3 is CASSSTVQYGELFF. DNA of the CDR3: TGTGCCAGCAGCTCGACAGTTCAATATGGGGAGCTGTTTTTT. The chain uses TRBV7-9 and TRBJ2-2; weak D call: TRBD1 (5 bases). With 4 bases removed from V and 8 bases from J, the gap between germline ends came to 14 bases. There are 14 residues in the CDR3. CDR1 SEHNR and CDR2 FQNEAQ come from the germline V gene (reference sequence).

This chain uses TRBV10-3 with TRBJ2-5; D might be TRBD1 (6 bases). Per the germline V gene, CDR1 is ENHRY and CDR2 is SYGVKD. The CDR3 extends over 14 amino acids. V was shortened by 6 bases and J by 4 bases, with 15 bases between the two germline ends. The CDR3 coding sequence is TGTGCCATCAGCCCCGCAACAGGGCGAGAGACCCAGTACTTC. Translation gives CAISPATGRETQYF.

A single count supports this clone. The chain combines TRBV12-3 or TRBV12-4 with TRBJ2-4; 9 nucleotides line up with TRBD2. The V gene end was trimmed by 6 bases and the J gene end by 9 bases; junction bases not matched to a gene: 6. The CDR3 contains 13 residues. The CDR3 nucleotides read TGTGCCAGCAGCCAAGCGGGAGGCCTCATTCAGTACTTC. Its translation: CASSQAGGLIQYF.

This rearrangement joins TRBV11-2 to TRBJ1-4; 11 bases fit TRBD1. The V gene's germline CDR1 is SGHAT and CDR2 FQNNGV. J gave up 6 bases and V 5 bases, and 5 bases lay outside the gene matches. The CDR3 length is 15 residues. CDR3 in amino acids: CASSQGQGAYEKLFF. The CDR3 DNA reads TGTGCCAGCAGCCAAGGACAGGGGGCTTATGAAAAACTGTTTTTT.

The V gene is TRBV15, the J gene TRBJ2-7, with a tentative D call TRBD1 (6 bases). Germline V gene sequence: CDR1 LNHNV, CDR2 YYDKDF (reference sequence). V lost 5 bases and J lost 6, with 8 bases in between. The CDR3 runs 11 residues. The CDR3 DNA sequence: TGTGCCACCAGCCAACAGGGCGAGCAGTACTTC. Protein: CATSQQGEQYF.

This chain uses TRBV5-4 with TRBJ2-3; 10 positions agree with TRBD1. V shed 2 bases and J 5 bases; nucleotides not matched to a gene: 8. The CDR3 consists of 16 residues. Germline CDR1 is SGHNT and CDR2 is YYREEE (reference sequence). The CDR3 DNA follows: TGTGCCAGCAGCTTCCCCGGGACAGGGGTCGAAGATACGCAGTATTTT. Protein: CASSFPGTGVEDTQYF.

This chain connects TRBV19 to TRBJ2-2; 7 nucleotides align to TRBD2. V shed 6 bases and J 1 base; nucleotides not matched to a gene: 2. CDR3 length: 14 amino acids. CDR1 is LNHDA, CDR2 SQIVND, per germline (reference sequence). The CDR3 DNA reads as TGTGCCAGTAGCGGGACTATGAACACCGGGGAGCTGTTTTTT. The encoded protein is CASSGTMNTGELFF. The full variable domain, rest sourced from reference TRBV19 and TRBJ2-2, is DGGITQSPKYLFRKEGQNVTLSCEQNLNHDAMYWYRQDPGQGLRLIYYSQIVNDFQKGDIAEGYSVSREKKESFPLTVTSAQKNPTAFYLCASSGTMNTGELFFGEGSRLTVL.

The J gene is TRBJ1-2, the V gene TRBV5-1; D gene uncertain. Germline CDR1 and CDR2: SGHRS and YFSETQ. This CDR3 is 14 amino acids long. The V and J ends lost 4 bases and 6 bases respectively, with 16 bases between them. The CDR3: CASSVGPARDGYTF. The CDR3 DNA reads as TGCGCCAGCAGCGTGGGCCCGGCGAGGGATGGCTACACCTTC.

This chain uses TRBV29-1 with TRBJ1-1, with 8 bases aligning to TRBD1. V shed 0 bases and J 4 bases; nucleotides not matched to a gene: 7. The CDR3 spans 15 residues. Germline V CDR1 and CDR2: SQVTM, ANQGSEA. CDR3 loop: CSVEDPYRGITEAFF. DNA for the CDR3: TGCAGCGTTGAAGATCCTTACAGGGGGATCACTGAAGCTTTCTTT. The full variable domain, completed using reference TRBV29-1 and TRBJ1-1, is SAVISQKPSRDICQRGTSLTIQCQVDSQVTMMFWYRQQPGQSLTLIATANQGSEATYESGFVIDKFPISRPNLTFSTLTVSNMSPEDSSIYLCSVEDPYRGITEAFFGQGTRLTVV.

The chain combines TRBV11-2 with TRBJ2-7; 8 nucleotides line up with TRBD1. The length of the CDR3 is 15 residues. CDR1 and CDR2 (germline): SGHAT, FQNNGV. The trim removed 5 bases at V and 1 base at J, leaving 7 bases unmatched. The CDR3 region has the DNA TGTGCCAGCAGCGGGGGGCAGGGGGCATCCTACGAGCAGTACTTC. It codes for CASSGGQGASYEQYF.

V gene TRBV12-3 or TRBV12-4 combines with J gene TRBJ2-2; a weak D match, TRBD1 (6 bases). V dropped 6 bases and J dropped 5 bases, with 10 bases sitting between them. CDR3 length: 13 residues. In DNA, the CDR3 is TGTGCCAGCAGCCCCGACAGGACCGGGGAGCTGTTTTTT. The encoded protein is CASSPDRTGELFF.

The rearrangement links TRBV10-3 to TRBJ2-2; no clear D gene. The CDR3 covers 14 residues. The V and J ends lost 10 bases and 7 bases respectively, with 19 bases between them. In germline, CDR1 is ENHRY, CDR2 SYGVKD. CDR3 nucleotides: TGTGCCACCAACTACGGCCAGTACAACGGGGAGCTGTTTTTT. The encoded protein is CATNYGQYNGELFF.

The chain couples TRBV6-5 to TRBJ1-2, with TRBD1 as a possible D gene (6 bases). V shed 0 bases and J shed 4 bases, with 15 bases lying between them. CDR3 size: 16 residues. The germline V gene has CDR1 MNHEY and CDR2 SVGAGI. The DNA of the CDR3 is TGTGCCAGCAGTTACTCGGTTGGGGGGGGGCTCTATGGCTACACCTTC. Amino acid sequence: CASSYSVGGGLYGYTF.

The chain combines TRBV29-1 with TRBJ2-1; 10 bases match TRBD2. The CDR3 is 13 amino acids. Germline V CDR1 and CDR2: SQVTM, ANQGSEA. Trimming cost V 4 bases and J 5 bases; bases outside gene matches: 2. CDR3 DNA: TGCAGCGTTGTGCTAGCGGGGGACAATGAGCAGTTCTTC. This codes for CSVVLAGDNEQFF.

The V gene is TRBV29-1, the J gene TRBJ2-3; D is unresolved. In germline, CDR1 is SQVTM, CDR2 ANQGSEA. CDR3 length: 13 amino acids. V dropped 0 bases and J dropped 5 bases, with 9 bases sitting between them. The CDR3 DNA is TGCAGCGTTGAAGAGGTGGAGAGAGATACGCAGTATTTT. Translated: CSVEEVERDTQYF.